This is a list of T cell receptor beta chains from one sample in a study of vaccination and CD4 T cells after COVID-19. Antigens of these TCRs are unknown. TCRdb independently ran MiXCR on the PCR reads; one entry per CDR3 protein. The data show 10,000 or so distinct CDR3 sequences, 34% seen once. The sequencing input was CD4+ T cells from blood, cultured in vitro. These receptors came from a human donor in good health. CDR3s include the opening cysteine and the closing phenylalanine or tryptophan. Some rows have no size entry. The others give once, few or many, or a class for an expanded clone.

V	size	J	CDR3
TRBV29-1	NA	TRBJ1-1	CSAGGVEAIF
TRBV20-1	NA	TRBJ2-1	CSRSGRVYNEQFF
TRBV7-2	NA	TRBJ2-5	CASSLLGRRRAGETQYF
TRBV5-6	NA	TRBJ1-1	CASSLAGGSEAFF
TRBV6-2/TRBV6-3	NA	TRBJ2-5	CASSYSIPSPAGGPRRETQYF
TRBV6-1	medium-sized	TRBJ1-2	CASSPPGMGYTF
TRBV28	NA	TRBJ2-1	CASRTSGSNEQFF
TRBV7-6	NA	TRBJ2-7	CASSPRAGDEQYF
TRBV6-1	medium-sized	TRBJ1-5	CASSVQGNQPQHF
TRBV6-1	few	TRBJ1-1	CASSAGQVMNTEAFF
TRBV7-2	NA	TRBJ1-1	CASSPGVGAFF
TRBV28	once	TRBJ1-5	CASSSLLLGPQHF